This TCR beta chain was profiled in a study of blood T cell repertoires in COVID-19. Background on the study: Donors in the United States, Italy and Spain gave samples during acute or convalescent COVID-19.

Authors' processing steps: Estimation of nucleated cell counts relied on the amplification of reference gene primers. The method was immunoSEQ multiplex PCR; TCRdb's version includes in-frame clones alone and lacks a portion of them. Clone size and the V and J calls come from that table; the DNA yielded D and trimming. The sample lists some 70,000 clones, about 86% occurring once. Seattle enrolled patients during active infection and tracked them longitudinally. The CDR3 loop spans 19 amino acids. CDR1 is SGHTA and CDR2 is FQGNSA in the germline V gene. The J segment lost 3 bases and the V segment lost 1 base, leaving 13 bases of the junction unmatched.

The clonotype originates from a man aged 40-55 years with COVID-19, enrolled during active disease. The chain uses TRBV7-2 and TRBJ2-7, with 12 nucleotides matching TRBD1. Sequences were obtained from peripheral blood. The CDR3 loop is CASSLVRPTGQGAVYEQYF. The CDR3 DNA sequence: TGTGCCAGCAGCTTAGTTAGGCCAACGGGACAGGGGGCCGTCTACGAGCAGTACTTC.